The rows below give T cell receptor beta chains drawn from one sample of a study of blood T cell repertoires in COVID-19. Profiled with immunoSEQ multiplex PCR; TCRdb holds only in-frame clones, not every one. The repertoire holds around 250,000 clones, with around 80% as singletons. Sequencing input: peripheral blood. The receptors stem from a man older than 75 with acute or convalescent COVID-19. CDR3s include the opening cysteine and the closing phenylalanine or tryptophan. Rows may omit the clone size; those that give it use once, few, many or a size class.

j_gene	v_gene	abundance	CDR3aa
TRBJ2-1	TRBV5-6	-	CASSLMVLAGYNEQFF
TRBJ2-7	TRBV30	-	CAWSEGIWEQYF
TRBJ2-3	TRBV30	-	CAWSVFSSTDTQYF
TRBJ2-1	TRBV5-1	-	CASRPEDRGRNEQFF
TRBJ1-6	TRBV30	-	CATPVVGGGGSPLHF
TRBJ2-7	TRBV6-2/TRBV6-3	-	CASSPDRYEQYF
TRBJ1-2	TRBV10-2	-	CASSEEIRTYGYTF
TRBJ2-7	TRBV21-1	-	CASSSGRELEQYF
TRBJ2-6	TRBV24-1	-	CATSDLAQGNGANVLTF
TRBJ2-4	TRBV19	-	CASSMEFPTKNIQYF
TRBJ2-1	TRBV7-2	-	CASSLALGIGRGVSNEQFF
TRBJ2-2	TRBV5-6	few	CASSWLAGGTGELFF
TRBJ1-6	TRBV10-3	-	CAISSGTVYNSPLHF
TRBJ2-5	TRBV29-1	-	CSVDYSGGETQYF
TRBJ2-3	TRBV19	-	CASKDRAASTDTQYF
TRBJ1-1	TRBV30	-	CAWSLGQANTEAFF
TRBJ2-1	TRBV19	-	CASRNALGLAGNHEQFF
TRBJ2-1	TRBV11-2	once	CASSPWGSGRKSYNEQFF
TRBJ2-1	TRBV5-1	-	CASRGTSASYNEQFF
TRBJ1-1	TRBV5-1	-	CASSVRDRAYWDTEAFF
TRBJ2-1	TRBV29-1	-	CSVDESGLRYEQFF
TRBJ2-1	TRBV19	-	CASSIAPQGASYNEQFF
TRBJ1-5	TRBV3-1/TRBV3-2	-	CASSQGQDSNQPQHF
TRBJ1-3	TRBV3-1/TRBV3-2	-	CASSHTGSGNTIYF